The clone carrying this T cell receptor beta chain was recorded many times. Its target is unknown. The data originate from a study of T cell repertoires in cytomegalovirus infection. MiXCR, run by TCRdb on the reads, gives a single entry per CDR3 protein. The repertoire consists of fewer than 700,000 distinct CDR3 sequences, with 20% to 25% occurring once and the leading ten covering under 8.5%. Study results and caveats: Dominant in the ex vivo response were TCR beta clonotypes restricted by HLA-C and specific for CMV.

This TCR was sampled from a human donor in good health (CMV status not recorded). Some clones in this sample may be carry-over from other donors' samples. Material: CD8+ T cells from PBMCs.

The CDR3 coding sequence is TGTGCCAGGACCCTTGCAGGAAACACCATATATTTT. It is translated as CARTLAGNTIYF. The chain has TRBV2 and TRBJ1-3; D ambiguous. Trimming pared 9 bases from V and 4 bases from J, leaving 10 bases between. Germline CDR1 is SNHLY and CDR2 is FYNNEI. The CDR3 spans 12 residues.